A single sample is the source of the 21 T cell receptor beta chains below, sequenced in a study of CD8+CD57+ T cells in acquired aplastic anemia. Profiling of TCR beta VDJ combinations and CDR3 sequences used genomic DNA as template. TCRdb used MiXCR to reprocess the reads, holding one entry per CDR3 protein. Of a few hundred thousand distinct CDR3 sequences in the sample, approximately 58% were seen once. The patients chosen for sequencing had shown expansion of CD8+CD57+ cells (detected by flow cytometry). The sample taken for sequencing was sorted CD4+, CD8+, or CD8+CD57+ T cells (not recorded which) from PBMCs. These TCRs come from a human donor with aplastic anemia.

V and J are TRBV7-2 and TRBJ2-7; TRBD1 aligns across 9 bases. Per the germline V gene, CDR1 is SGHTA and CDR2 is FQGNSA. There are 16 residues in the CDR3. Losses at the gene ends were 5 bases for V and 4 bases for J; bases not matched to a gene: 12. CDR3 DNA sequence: TGTGCCAGCAGCCCAAGAGGCGACAGGGGGTGGTACGAGCAGTACTTC. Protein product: CASSPRGDRGWYEQYF.

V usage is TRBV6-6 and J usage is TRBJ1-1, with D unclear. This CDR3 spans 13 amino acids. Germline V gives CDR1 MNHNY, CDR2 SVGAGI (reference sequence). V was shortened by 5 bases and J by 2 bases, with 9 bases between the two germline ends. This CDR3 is CASSEKTNTEAFF. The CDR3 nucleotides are TGTGCCAGCAGTGAAAAAACCAACACTGAAGCTTTCTTT.

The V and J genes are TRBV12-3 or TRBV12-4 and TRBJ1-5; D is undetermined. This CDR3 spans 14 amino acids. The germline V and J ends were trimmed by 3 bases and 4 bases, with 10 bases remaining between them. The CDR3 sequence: CASSFGKGNQPQHF. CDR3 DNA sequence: TGTGCCAGCAGTTTTGGGAAAGGGAATCAGCCCCAGCATTTT.

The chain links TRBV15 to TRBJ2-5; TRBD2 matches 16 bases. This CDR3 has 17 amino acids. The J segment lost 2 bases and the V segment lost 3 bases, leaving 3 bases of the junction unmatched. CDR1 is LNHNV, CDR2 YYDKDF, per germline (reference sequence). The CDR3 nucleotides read TGTGCCACCAGCAGCTTGGGACTAGCGGGGGGGCAAGAGACCCAGTACTTC. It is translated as CATSSLGLAGGQETQYF.

CDR3 coding DNA: TGCAGTGCTCCGCGGGGGGGCCTTTTCGGCGAGCAGTACTTC. This codes for CSAPRGGLFGEQYF. The rearrangement links TRBV20-1 to TRBJ2-7, with TRBD2 matching 9 bases. Trimming cost V 5 bases and J 6 bases; bases outside gene matches: 11. Germline CDR1 and CDR2: DFQATT and SNEGSKA (reference sequence). The CDR3 contains 14 residues.

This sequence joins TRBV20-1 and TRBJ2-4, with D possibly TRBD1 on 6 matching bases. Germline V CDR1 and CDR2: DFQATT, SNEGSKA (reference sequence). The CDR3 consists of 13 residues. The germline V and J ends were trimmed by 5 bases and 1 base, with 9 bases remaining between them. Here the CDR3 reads CSAPQGAKNIQYF. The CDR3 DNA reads TGCAGTGCTCCGCAGGGGGCCAAAAACATTCAGTACTTC.

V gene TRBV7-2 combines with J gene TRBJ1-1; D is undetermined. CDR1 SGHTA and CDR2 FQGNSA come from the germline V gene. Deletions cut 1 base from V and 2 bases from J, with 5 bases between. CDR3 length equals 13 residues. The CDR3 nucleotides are TGTGCCAGCAGCTTAGACCACAACACTGAAGCTTTCTTT. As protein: CASSLDHNTEAFF.

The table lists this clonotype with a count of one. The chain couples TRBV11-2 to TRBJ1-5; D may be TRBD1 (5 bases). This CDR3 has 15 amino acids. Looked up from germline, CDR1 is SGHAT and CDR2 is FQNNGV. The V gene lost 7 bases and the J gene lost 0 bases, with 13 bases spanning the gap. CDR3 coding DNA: TGTGCCAGCACCCCTTTGGGGGATAGCAATCAGCCCCAGCATTTT. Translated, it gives CASTPLGDSNQPQHF.

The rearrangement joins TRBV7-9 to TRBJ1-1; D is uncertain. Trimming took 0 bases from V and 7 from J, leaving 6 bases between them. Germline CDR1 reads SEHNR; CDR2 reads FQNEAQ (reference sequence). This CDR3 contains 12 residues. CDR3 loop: CASSLAVNEAFF. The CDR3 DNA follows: TGTGCCAGCAGCTTAGCAGTCAATGAAGCTTTCTTT.

The CDR3 sequence is CASSAEMGNSGTEAFF. DNA for the CDR3: TGTGCCAGTAGCGCGGAGATGGGGAATTCGGGCACTGAAGCTTTCTTT. The chain combines TRBV19 with TRBJ1-1, with unresolved D. Germline loops: CDR1 LNHDA, CDR2 SQIVND (reference sequence). V was shortened by 6 bases and J by 4 bases, with 21 bases between the two germline ends. The CDR3 sequence is 16 residues long.

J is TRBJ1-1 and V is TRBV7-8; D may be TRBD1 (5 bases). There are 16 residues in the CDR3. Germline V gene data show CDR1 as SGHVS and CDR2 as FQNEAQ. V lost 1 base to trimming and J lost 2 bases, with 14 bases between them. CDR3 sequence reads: CASSLGGSWGNTEAFF. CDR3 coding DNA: TGTGCCAGCAGCTTAGGGGGCAGTTGGGGCAACACTGAAGCTTTCTTT.

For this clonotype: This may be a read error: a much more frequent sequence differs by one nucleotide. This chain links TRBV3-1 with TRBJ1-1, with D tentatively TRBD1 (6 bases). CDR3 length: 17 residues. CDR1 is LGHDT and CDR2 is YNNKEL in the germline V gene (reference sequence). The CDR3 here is CACSQEMTNRENTEAFF. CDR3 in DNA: TGTGCCTGCAGCCAAGAAATGACTAACAGGGAAAACACTGAAGCTTTCTTT.

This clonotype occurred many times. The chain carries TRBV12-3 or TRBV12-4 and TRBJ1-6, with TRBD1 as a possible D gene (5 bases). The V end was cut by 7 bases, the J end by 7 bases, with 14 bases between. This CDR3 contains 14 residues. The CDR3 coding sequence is TGTGCCAGCAATCGTCAGGGTACCAATTCACCCCTCCACTTT. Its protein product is CASNRQGTNSPLHF.

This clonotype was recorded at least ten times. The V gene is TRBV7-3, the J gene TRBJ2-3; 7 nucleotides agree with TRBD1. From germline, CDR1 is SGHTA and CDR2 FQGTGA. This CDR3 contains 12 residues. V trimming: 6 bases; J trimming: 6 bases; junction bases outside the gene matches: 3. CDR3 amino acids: CASSQQGDTQYF. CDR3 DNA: TGTGCCAGCAGTCAACAGGGGGATACGCAGTATTTT.

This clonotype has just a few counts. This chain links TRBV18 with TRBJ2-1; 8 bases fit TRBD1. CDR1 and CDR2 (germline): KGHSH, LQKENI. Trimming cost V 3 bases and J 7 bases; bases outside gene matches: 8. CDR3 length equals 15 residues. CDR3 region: CASSPRGQGVNEQFF. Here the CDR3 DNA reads TGTGCCAGCTCACCTAGAGGACAGGGTGTAAATGAGCAGTTCTTC.

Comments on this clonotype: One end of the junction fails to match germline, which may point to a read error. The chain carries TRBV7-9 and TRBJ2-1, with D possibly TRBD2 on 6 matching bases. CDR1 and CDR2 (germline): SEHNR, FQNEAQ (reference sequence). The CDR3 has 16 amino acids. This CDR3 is CASSPRDGSPYTEQFF. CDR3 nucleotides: TGTGCCAGCAGCCCGCGGGACGGCAGCCCGTACACTGAGCAGTTCTTC.

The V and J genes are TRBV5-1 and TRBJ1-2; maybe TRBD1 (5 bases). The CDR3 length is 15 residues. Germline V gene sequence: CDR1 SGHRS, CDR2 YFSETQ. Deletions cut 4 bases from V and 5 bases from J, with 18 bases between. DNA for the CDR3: TGCGCCAGCAGCGTACCGGGACTAGCGGGGTATGGCTACACCTTC. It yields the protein CASSVPGLAGYGYTF.

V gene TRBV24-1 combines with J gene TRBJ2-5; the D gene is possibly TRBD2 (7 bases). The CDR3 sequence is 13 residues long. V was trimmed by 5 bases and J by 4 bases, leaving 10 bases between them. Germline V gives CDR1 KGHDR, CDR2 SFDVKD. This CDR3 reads CATSGGGVETQYF. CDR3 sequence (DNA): TGTGCCACCAGTGGAGGGGGGGTAGAGACCCAGTACTTC.

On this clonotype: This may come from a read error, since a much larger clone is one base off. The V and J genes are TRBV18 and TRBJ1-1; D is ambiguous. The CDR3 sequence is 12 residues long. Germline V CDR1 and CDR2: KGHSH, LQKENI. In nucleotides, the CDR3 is TGTGCCAGCCCACCGTTTGGAAATGAAGCTTTCTTT. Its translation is CASPPFGNEAFF.

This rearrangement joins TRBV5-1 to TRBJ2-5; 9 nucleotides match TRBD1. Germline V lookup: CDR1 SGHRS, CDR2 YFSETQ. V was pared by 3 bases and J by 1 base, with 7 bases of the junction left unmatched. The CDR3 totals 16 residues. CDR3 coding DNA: TGCGCCAGCAGCTGGGGACAGGGAAACCGCCAAGAGACCCAGTACTTC. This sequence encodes CASSWGQGNRQETQYF.

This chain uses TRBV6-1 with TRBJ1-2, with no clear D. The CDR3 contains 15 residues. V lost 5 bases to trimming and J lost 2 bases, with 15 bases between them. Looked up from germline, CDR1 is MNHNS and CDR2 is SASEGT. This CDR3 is CASSYSGPPNYGYTF. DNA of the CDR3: TGTGCCAGCAGTTACTCAGGACCTCCCAACTATGGCTACACCTTC.